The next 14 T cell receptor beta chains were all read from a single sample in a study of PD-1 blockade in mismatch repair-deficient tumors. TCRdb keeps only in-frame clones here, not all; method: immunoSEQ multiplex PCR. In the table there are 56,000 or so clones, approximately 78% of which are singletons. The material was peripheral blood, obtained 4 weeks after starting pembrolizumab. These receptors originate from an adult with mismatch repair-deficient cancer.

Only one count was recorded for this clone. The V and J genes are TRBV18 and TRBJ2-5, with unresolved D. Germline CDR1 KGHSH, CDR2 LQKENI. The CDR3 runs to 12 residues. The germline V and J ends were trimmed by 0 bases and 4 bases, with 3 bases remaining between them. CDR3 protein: CASSPPGETQYF. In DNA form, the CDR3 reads TGTGCCAGCTCACCACCAGGAGAGACCCAGTACTTC.

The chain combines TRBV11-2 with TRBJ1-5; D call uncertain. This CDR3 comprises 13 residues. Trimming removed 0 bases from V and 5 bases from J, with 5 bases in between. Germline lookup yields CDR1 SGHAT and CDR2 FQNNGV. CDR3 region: CASSLDRYQPQHF. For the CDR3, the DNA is TGTGCCAGCAGCTTAGATCGTTATCAGCCCCAGCATTTT. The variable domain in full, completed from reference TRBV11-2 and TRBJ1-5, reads EAGVAQSPRYKIIEKRQSVAFWCNPISGHATLYWYQQILGQGPKLLIQFQNNGVVDDSQLPKDRFSAERLKGVDSTLKIQPAKLEDSAVYLCASSLDRYQPQHFGDGTRLSIL.

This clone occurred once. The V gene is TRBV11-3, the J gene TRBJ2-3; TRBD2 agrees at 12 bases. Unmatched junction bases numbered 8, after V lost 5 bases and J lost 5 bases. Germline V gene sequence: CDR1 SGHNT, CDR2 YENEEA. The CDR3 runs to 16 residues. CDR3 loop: CASSIGLAGLQDTQYF. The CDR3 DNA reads TGTGCCAGCAGCATCGGACTAGCGGGACTTCAAGATACGCAGTATTTT.

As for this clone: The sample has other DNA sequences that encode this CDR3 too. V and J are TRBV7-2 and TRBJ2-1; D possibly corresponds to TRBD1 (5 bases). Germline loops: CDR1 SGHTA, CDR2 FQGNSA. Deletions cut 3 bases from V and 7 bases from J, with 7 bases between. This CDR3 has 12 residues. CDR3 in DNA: TGTGCCAGCAGCTTCAGGGATAATGAGCAGTTCTTC. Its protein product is CASSFRDNEQFF.

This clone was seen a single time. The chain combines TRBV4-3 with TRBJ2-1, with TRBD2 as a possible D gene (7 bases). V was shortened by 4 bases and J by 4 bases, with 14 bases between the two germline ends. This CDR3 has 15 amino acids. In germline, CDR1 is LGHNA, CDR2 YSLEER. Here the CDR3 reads CASSRGRGGYNEQFF. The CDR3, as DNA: TGCGCCAGCAGCCGGGGCAGGGGAGGGTACAATGAGCAGTTCTTC.

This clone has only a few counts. This chain's CDR3 is CSARGGEAFF. CDR3 nucleotide sequence: TGCAGTGCTAGGGGGGGTGAAGCTTTCTTT. The chain couples TRBV20-1 to TRBJ1-1; weak D call: TRBD1 (5 bases). Germline V gene sequence: CDR1 DFQATT, CDR2 SNEGSKA (reference sequence). V lost 3 bases, J lost 7 bases, and 6 bases lay in between. This CDR3 contains 10 residues.

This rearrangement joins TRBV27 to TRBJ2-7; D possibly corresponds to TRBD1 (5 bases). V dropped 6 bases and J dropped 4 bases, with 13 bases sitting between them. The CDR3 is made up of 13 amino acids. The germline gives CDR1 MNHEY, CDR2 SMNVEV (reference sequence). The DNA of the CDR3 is TGTGCCAGCAGGTCCAGGGATCGTTACGAGCAGTACTTC. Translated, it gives CASRSRDRYEQYF.

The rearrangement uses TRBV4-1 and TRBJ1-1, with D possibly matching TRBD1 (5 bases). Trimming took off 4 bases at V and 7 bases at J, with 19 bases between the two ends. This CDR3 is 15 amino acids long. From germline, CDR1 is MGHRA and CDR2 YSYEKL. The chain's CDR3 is CASSRSGTAAIEAFF. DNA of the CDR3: TGCGCCAGCAGCCGGTCGGGGACCGCGGCGATTGAAGCTTTCTTT.

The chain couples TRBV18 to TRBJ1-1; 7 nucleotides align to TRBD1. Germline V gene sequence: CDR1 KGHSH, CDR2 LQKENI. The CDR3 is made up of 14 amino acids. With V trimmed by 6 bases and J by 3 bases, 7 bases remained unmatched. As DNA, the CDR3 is TGTGCCAGCTCCCAGGGACAGCGGGACACTGAAGCTTTCTTT. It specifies CASSQGQRDTEAFF.

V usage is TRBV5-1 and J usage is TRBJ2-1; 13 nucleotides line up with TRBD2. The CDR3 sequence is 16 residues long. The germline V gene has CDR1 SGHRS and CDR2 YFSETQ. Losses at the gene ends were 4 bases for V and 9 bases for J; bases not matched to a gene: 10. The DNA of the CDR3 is TGCGCCAGCAGCCCGGAGGCCGGGACTAGCGGGATTGAGCAGTTCTTC. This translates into CASSPEAGTSGIEQFF.

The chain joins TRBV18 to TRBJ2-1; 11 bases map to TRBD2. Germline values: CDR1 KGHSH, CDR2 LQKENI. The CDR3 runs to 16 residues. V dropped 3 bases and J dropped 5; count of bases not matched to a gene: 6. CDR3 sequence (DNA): TGTGCCAGCTCACCTGTGACTAGCGGGATACACAATGAGCAGTTCTTC. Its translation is CASSPVTSGIHNEQFF.

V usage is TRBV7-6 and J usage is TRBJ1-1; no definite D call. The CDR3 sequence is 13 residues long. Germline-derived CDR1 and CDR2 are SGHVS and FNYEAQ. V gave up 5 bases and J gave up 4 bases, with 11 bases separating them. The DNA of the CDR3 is TGTGCCAGCAGCCGAGTGAAGGGCACTGAAGCTTTCTTT. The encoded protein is CASSRVKGTEAFF.

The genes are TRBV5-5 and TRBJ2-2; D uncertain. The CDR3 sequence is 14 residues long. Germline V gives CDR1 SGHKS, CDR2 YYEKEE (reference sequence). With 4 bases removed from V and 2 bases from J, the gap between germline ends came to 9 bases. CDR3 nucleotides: TGTGCCAGCAGCGAGCTAGTTAACACCGGGGAGCTGTTTTTT. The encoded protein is CASSELVNTGELFF.

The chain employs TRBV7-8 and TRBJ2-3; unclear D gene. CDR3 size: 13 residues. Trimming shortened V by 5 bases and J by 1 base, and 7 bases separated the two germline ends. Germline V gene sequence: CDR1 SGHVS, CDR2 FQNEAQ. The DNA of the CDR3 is TGTGCCAGCAGCGAGAAGGGCACAGATACGCAGTATTTT. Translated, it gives CASSEKGTDTQYF. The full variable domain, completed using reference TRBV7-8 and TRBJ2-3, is GAGVSQSPRYKVAKRGQDVALRCDPISGHVSLFWYQQALGQGPEFLTYFQNEAQLDKSGLPSDRFFAERPEGSVSTLKIQRTQQEDSAVYLCASSEKGTDTQYFGPGTRLTVL.